The text below deals with one T cell receptor (beta chain). The source material, RNA transcripts, was used to amplify TCR beta CDR3 regions. The HTBI primer set was used in a first-round RT-PCR of the TCR CDR3. Via MiXCR, TCRdb re-called the multiplex PCR reads, giving one row per CDR3 protein. The sample contains 400,000 to 500,000 distinct CDR3 sequences, approximately 14% of which appear only once. Trimming cost V 3 bases and J 5 bases, with 10 bases left between them. This CDR3 has 13 residues. From germline, CDR1 is MNHNS and CDR2 SASEGT. The data belong to a study of T cells in Graves' hyperthyroidism and ophthalmopathy.

The material sequenced was blood. The clonotype comes from a woman aged 18-29 years with Graves' hyperthyroidism. The gene calls are TRBV6-1 and TRBJ2-5; D is perhaps TRBD1 (6 bases). In DNA form, the CDR3 reads TGTGCCAGCAGTGAGGGGGCGTGGGAGACCCAGTACTTC. Its protein is CASSEGAWETQYF.